The 11 T cell receptor beta chains below were found in one sample sequenced in a study of PD-1 blockade in classical Hodgkin lymphoma (dated by TCRdb to 2020 to 2022). Library preparation employed the immunoSEQ multiplex PCR assay. TCRdb obtained this table from immuneACCESS and retained in-frame rearrangements with V and J assigned. These tables miss some clones; where compared with another copy, unresolved V genes account for less than half of the shortfall, and the remainder is unexplained. The sample table lists about 60,000 clones, roughly 90% of them with a count of one. 9.7% of the sample is in the top ten clones. This specimen's time point label, per the study, means: cycle 1 day 1 (C1D1), immediately before nivolumab initiation. Relapse after autologous stem cell transplantation had occurred in all trial patients, and cohorts A, B and C were distinguished by prior brentuximab vedotin exposure.

Source: peripheral blood mononuclear cells (PBMCs), taken at baseline. All receptors derive from a human donor with classical Hodgkin lymphoma.

CDR3 sequence (DNA): TGCGCCAGCAGCAGAAAGGGGGGGACCACAGATACGCAGTATTTT. This gives the protein CASSRKGGTTDTQYF. The chain carries TRBV5-1 and TRBJ2-3; D may be TRBD2 (7 bases). The CDR3 is made up of 15 amino acids. From germline, CDR1 is SGHRS and CDR2 YFSETQ. V gave up 4 bases and J gave up 2 bases, with 14 bases separating them.

Remarks on this clone: The sample contains more than one DNA sequence encoding this CDR3. The rearrangement uses TRBV5-8 and TRBJ1-5; unclear D gene. Germline V gene lookup returns CDR1 SGHTS and CDR2 YDEGEE. The CDR3 contains 14 residues. V gave up 1 base and J gave up 2 bases, with 7 bases separating them. This chain's CDR3 is CASSLLAGNQPQHF. CDR3 nucleotide sequence: TGTGCCAGCAGCTTGTTGGCTGGCAATCAGCCCCAGCATTTT.

The rearrangement uses TRBV4-1 and TRBJ2-3, with D tentatively TRBD1 (5 bases). V lost 4 bases, J lost 5 bases, and 13 bases lay in between. The V gene's germline CDR1 is MGHRA and CDR2 YSYEKL. The CDR3 extends over 14 amino acids. CDR3 sequence: CASSLPGPIDTQYF. DNA of the CDR3: TGCGCCAGCAGCCTTCCAGGGCCTATAGATACGCAGTATTTT.

The chain's CDR3 is CASSRLAGIQETQYF. The DNA of the CDR3 is TGCGCCAGCAGCCGACTAGCGGGCATCCAAGAGACCCAGTACTTC. This chain joins TRBV4-1 and TRBJ2-5; TRBD2 agrees at 10 bases. Germline values: CDR1 MGHRA, CDR2 YSYEKL. There are 15 residues in the CDR3. The J segment lost 1 base and the V segment lost 4 bases, leaving 3 bases of the junction unmatched.

The V and J genes are TRBV15 and TRBJ2-6; unclear D gene. Trimming took off 0 bases at V and 1 base at J, with 4 bases between the two ends. Germline CDR1 and CDR2: LNHNV and YYDKDF (reference sequence). The CDR3 sequence is 15 residues long. CDR3 DNA: TGTGCCACCAGCAGAGATGTTTCTGGGGCCAACGTCCTGACTTTC. Translation gives CATSRDVSGANVLTF.

V gene TRBV6-1 combines with J gene TRBJ1-2; D is undetermined. V lost 6 bases, J lost 3 bases, and 11 bases lay in between. The germline V gene encodes CDR1 MNHNS and CDR2 SASEGT. The CDR3 runs to 13 residues. The CDR3 is CASRLGGDYGYTF. CDR3 nucleotide sequence: TGTGCCAGCAGATTAGGAGGAGACTATGGCTACACCTTC.

The chain employs TRBV28 and TRBJ1-4, with 8 positions matching TRBD1. After removal of 6 bases from V and 7 bases from J, the junction contained 13 bases not matched to a gene. Germline loops: CDR1 MDHEN, CDR2 SYDVKM. This CDR3 is 16 amino acids long. In DNA form, the CDR3 reads TGTGCCAGCAGCCTGACTGGACAGGGCCTAGGTGAAAAACTGTTTTTT. It translates to CASSLTGQGLGEKLFF.

This clone appeared a few times. J is TRBJ2-3 and V is TRBV30; TRBD2 matches 12 bases. This CDR3 has 14 residues. Germline values: CDR1 GTSNPN, CDR2 SVGIG (reference sequence). V was clipped by 3 bases and J by 4 bases; unmatched bases: 2. In DNA, the CDR3 is TGTGCCTGGAGGACTAGCGGGAGCTCAGATACGCAGTATTTT. It translates to CAWRTSGSSDTQYF.

V gene TRBV7-9 combines with J gene TRBJ2-5; 7 bases are shared with TRBD2. V dropped 5 bases and J dropped 2; count of bases not matched to a gene: 5. Germline values: CDR1 SEHNR, CDR2 FQNEAQ (reference sequence). The CDR3 runs 14 residues. The CDR3 bases are TGTGCCAGCAGCCGACTAGCTCATCAAGAGACCCAGTACTTC. As protein: CASSRLAHQETQYF. Looking up the rest from reference TRBV7-9 and TRBJ2-5 gives the full variable domain: DTGVSQNPRHKITKRGQNVTFRCDPISEHNRLYWYRQTLGQGPEFLTYFQNEAQLEKSRLLSDRFSAERPKGSFSTLEIQRTEQGDSAMYLCASSRLAHQETQYFGPGTRLLVL.

The chain joins TRBV10-3 to TRBJ1-2, with 8 bases that match TRBD1. The germline V gene encodes CDR1 ENHRY and CDR2 SYGVKD. Losses at the gene ends were 6 bases for V and 1 base for J; bases not matched to a gene: 7. This CDR3 region has 15 residues. CDR3 residues: CAIRQGEMFNYGYTF. The CDR3 coding sequence is TGTGCCATCAGACAGGGGGAAATGTTTAACTATGGCTACACCTTC.

This chain connects TRBV7-7 to TRBJ2-7; TRBD1 aligns across 7 bases. Trimming cost V 1 base and J 6 bases; bases outside gene matches: 6. CDR1 and CDR2 (germline): SSHAT, FNYEAQ (reference sequence). The CDR3 spans 14 residues. DNA for the CDR3: TGTGCCAGCAGCTTAGAACCCAACAGGGGCGAGCAGTACTTC. Translated: CASSLEPNRGEQYF.